These T cell receptor beta chains were read from a single sample in a study of blood T cell repertoires in COVID-19. Here immunoSEQ multiplex PCR was the method, and the copy in TCRdb shows in-frame clones only, minus some. The sample includes about 220,000 clones, about 88% of them seen just once. Sequencing was carried out using peripheral blood. The receptors here all came from a man between 45 and 60 years old who had recovered from COVID-19. Both conserved end residues are part of each CDR3. The D gene is left open where the match is weak. Clone size, where shown, is once, few, many, or a class for clones that have expanded.

j_call d_call clone_size v_call cdr3_aa cdr3_nt
TRBJ2-7 TRBD2 . TRBV11-2 CASSLAGKPTSGRHEQYF TGTGCCAGCAGCTTGGCAGGGAAACCGACTAGCGGGAGACACGAGCAGTACTTC
TRBJ2-7 TRBD1 . TRBV7-8 CASSRDRGPPLSYEQYF TGTGCCAGCAGCAGGGACAGGGGGCCCCCCCTCTCCTACGAGCAGTACTTC
TRBJ2-7 TRBD2 . TRBV28 CASSFVAGGTYEQYF TGTGCCAGCAGTTTTGTGGCGGGAGGAACCTACGAGCAGTACTTC
TRBJ2-3 TRBD1 . TRBV27 CASRPAGGERTDTQYF TGTGCCAGCAGGCCAGCAGGGGGCGAAAGGACAGATACGCAGTATTTT
TRBJ1-1 . . TRBV19 CASKKGDTEAFF TGTGCCAGTAAGAAGGGGGACACTGAAGCTTTCTTT
TRBJ2-1 . . TRBV2 CASSERASIYNEQFF TGTGCCAGCAGTGAAAGGGCTAGCATATACAATGAGCAGTTCTTC
TRBJ2-7 . . TRBV6-5 CASSRQETEREQYF TGTGCCAGCAGCAGACAGGAGACCGAGAGGGAGCAGTACTTC
TRBJ2-7 . . TRBV6-5 CASSSLGRGLYEQYF TGTGCCAGCAGTTCTTTGGGCAGGGGTTTATACGAGCAGTACTTC
TRBJ2-7 TRBD1 . TRBV10-1 CASSDLGQGLREQYF TGCGCCAGCAGTGATCTTGGACAGGGATTGAGGGAGCAGTACTTC
TRBJ2-2 . . TRBV7-9 CASSKQGYGELFF TGTGCCAGCAGCAAACAGGGTTACGGGGAGCTGTTTTTT
TRBJ1-2 . . TRBV2 CASSDAGANGYTF TGTGCCAGCAGTGATGCGGGGGCGAATGGCTACACCTTC
TRBJ1-2 TRBD1 few TRBV28 CASSLFSGGGYGYTF TGTGCCAGCAGTTTATTTTCAGGGGGTGGTTATGGCTACACCTTC
TRBJ2-1 TRBD2 once TRBV5-1 CASSRGLAGVYNEQFF TGCGCCAGCAGCCGGGGACTAGCGGGAGTCTACAATGAGCAGTTCTTC
TRBJ2-1 TRBD2 . TRBV10-3 CAISLLAGDPHNEQFF TGTGCCATCAGTCTTTTAGCGGGAGACCCCCACAATGAGCAGTTCTTC
TRBJ1-1 . . TRBV28 CASITGQGEAFF TGTGCCAGCATCACCGGCCAGGGAGAAGCTTTCTTT
TRBJ2-5 TRBD1 few TRBV7-7 CASSRAGQGTETQYF TGTGCCAGCAGCCGGGCGGGACAGGGGACAGAGACCCAGTACTTC
TRBJ2-7 TRBD2 . TRBV7-9 CASSFPGGPYEQYF TGTGCCAGCAGCTTTCCGGGAGGCCCCTACGAGCAGTACTTC
TRBJ2-5 TRBD2 . TRBV5-1 CASSLGTPGGETQYF TGCGCCAGCAGCTTGGGGACCCCGGGAGGAGAGACCCAGTACTTC
TRBJ2-7 TRBD1 . TRBV18 CASSPPDREYEQYF TGTGCCAGCTCACCACCGGACAGGGAGTACGAGCAGTACTTC
TRBJ1-3 TRBD1 . TRBV9 CASSVGGTGAGNTIYF TGTGCCAGCAGCGTAGGCGGGACAGGGGCTGGAAACACCATATATTTT
TRBJ2-4 TRBD2 once TRBV4-2 CASSQDAAGGPVKNIQYF TGTGCCAGCAGCCAAGACGCGGCGGGAGGGCCGGTCAAAAACATTCAGTACTTC
TRBJ2-5 . . TRBV2 CASGLRETQYF TGTGCCAGCGGCTTAAGAGAGACCCAGTACTTC
TRBJ2-7 . few TRBV6-2/TRBV6-3 CASSYPARGYEQYF TGTGCCAGCAGTTACCCGGCCAGGGGATACGAGCAGTACTTC
TRBJ1-2 TRBD1 . TRBV28 CASSPNRGIVTF TGTGCCAGCAGTCCCAACAGGGGTATAGTCACCTTC
TRBJ1-6 . . TRBV6-5 CATTGTYNSPLHF TGTGCCACTACGGGGACTTATAATTCACCCCTCCACTTT
TRBJ2-3 . once TRBV9 CASSVDGRGTDTQYF TGTGCCAGCAGCGTAGATGGGCGGGGCACAGATACGCAGTATTTT
TRBJ2-3 TRBD1 few TRBV5-1 CASSPTTGFRTDTQYF TGCGCCAGCAGCCCTACGACAGGGTTTCGGACAGATACGCAGTATTTT
TRBJ2-1 TRBD1 . TRBV6-5 CASSYSGTGANEQFF TGTGCCAGCAGTTATTCCGGGACAGGGGCGAATGAGCAGTTCTTC
TRBJ1-5 TRBD1 . TRBV30 CAWRTPQGGQPQHF TGTGCCTGGAGAACCCCACAGGGGGGCCAGCCCCAGCATTTT
TRBJ2-3 TRBD1 once TRBV29-1 CSVGRQGDTQYF TGCAGCGTTGGGCGACAGGGAGATACGCAGTATTTT
TRBJ2-2 TRBD2 . TRBV7-2 CASSLYGRAVTGELFF TGTGCCAGCAGCTTATACGGGAGGGCGGTCACCGGGGAGCTGTTTTTT
TRBJ2-1 TRBD2 . TRBV28 CASNPGLAGGPGHEQFF TGTGCCAGCAATCCGGGACTAGCGGGAGGACCGGGTCATGAGCAGTTCTTC
TRBJ2-1 TRBD2 once TRBV24-1 CATSDSGFGRYNEQFF TGTGCCACCAGTGATTCCGGGTTCGGGAGGTACAATGAGCAGTTCTTC
TRBJ2-1 . . TRBV7-2 CASSLGPGEQFF TGTGCCAGCAGCTTAGGCCCGGGGGAGCAGTTCTTC
TRBJ2-1 . . TRBV24-1 CATSVTNSYNEQFF TGTGCCACCAGTGTTACTAACTCCTACAATGAGCAGTTCTTC
TRBJ2-5 TRBD2 . TRBV28 CASSMGLAGNQETQYF TGTGCCAGCAGTATGGGACTAGCGGGAAATCAAGAGACCCAGTACTTC
TRBJ1-5 . . TRBV6-1 CASSEVAPGQPQHF TGTGCCAGCAGTGAAGTGGCCCCGGGTCAGCCCCAGCATTTT
TRBJ1-3 . . TRBV4-2 CASSQGQGSAGNTIYF TGTGCCAGCAGCCAAGGCCAGGGGTCCGCCGGAAACACCATATATTTT
TRBJ2-2 . once TRBV28 CASSLLAAPRTGELFF TGTGCCAGCAGCCTATTAGCGGCACCCCGCACCGGGGAGCTGTTTTTT
TRBJ1-1 . . TRBV6-2/TRBV6-3 CASSRDRDMNTEAFF TGTGCCAGCAGTAGAGACAGAGACATGAACACTGAAGCTTTCTTT
TRBJ2-2 TRBD2 . TRBV6-5 CASRRGGRAGGELFF TGTGCCAGCCGCCGGGGCGGGAGGGCCGGCGGGGAGCTGTTTTTT
TRBJ2-2 TRBD1 . TRBV18 CASSPWTGGASGELFF TGTGCCAGCTCACCATGGACAGGGGGCGCATCCGGGGAGCTGTTTTTT
TRBJ1-2 TRBD1 . TRBV29-1 CSVHLDRVNYGYTF TGCAGCGTACACTTGGACAGGGTAAACTATGGCTACACCTTC
TRBJ2-7 TRBD2 . TRBV28 CASRGTSFWGYEQYF TGTGCCAGCAGAGGGACTAGTTTCTGGGGGTACGAGCAGTACTTC
TRBJ2-3 TRBD2 once TRBV11-2 CASMVSGTPFRRTDTQYF TGTGCCAGCATGGTTAGCGGGACCCCTTTTCGTCGCACAGATACGCAGTATTTT
TRBJ1-1 . . TRBV7-9 CASSLVEGTEAFF TGTGCCAGCAGCTTAGTCGAGGGCACTGAAGCTTTCTTT
TRBJ2-4 . once TRBV28 CASSLGGAVRDIQYF TGTGCCAGCAGTTTAGGGGGGGCGGTCCGGGACATTCAGTACTTC